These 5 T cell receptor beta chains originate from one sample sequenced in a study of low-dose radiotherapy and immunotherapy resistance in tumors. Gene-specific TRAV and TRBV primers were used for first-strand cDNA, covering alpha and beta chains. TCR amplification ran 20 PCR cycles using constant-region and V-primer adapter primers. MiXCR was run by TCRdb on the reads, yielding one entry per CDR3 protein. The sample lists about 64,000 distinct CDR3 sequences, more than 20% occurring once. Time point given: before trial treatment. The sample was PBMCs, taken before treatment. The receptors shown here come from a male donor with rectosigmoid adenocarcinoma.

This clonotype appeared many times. This chain's CDR3 is CASSQTVLSGNTIYF. The CDR3 region has the DNA TGTGCCAGCAGTCAGACAGTCCTCTCTGGAAACACCATATATTTT. This sequence joins TRBV28 and TRBJ1-3, with TRBD1 as a possible D gene (5 bases). CDR1 and CDR2 (germline): MDHEN, SYDVKM. V lost 5 bases, J lost 0 bases, and 11 bases lay in between. This CDR3 has 15 amino acids.

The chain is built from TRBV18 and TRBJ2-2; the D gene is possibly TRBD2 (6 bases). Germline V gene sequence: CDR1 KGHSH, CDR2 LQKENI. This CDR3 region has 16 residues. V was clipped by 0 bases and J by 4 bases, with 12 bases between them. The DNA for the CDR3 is TGTGCCAGCTCACCACCAGGCGGGGATCGCACCGGGGAGCTGTTTTTT. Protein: CASSPPGGDRTGELFF.

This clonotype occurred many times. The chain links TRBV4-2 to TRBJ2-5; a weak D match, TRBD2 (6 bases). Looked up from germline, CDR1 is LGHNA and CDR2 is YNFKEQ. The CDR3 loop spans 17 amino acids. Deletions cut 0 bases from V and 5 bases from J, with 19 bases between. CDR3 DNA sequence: TGTGCCAGCAGCCAAGAACCGGCGGGATCTAGCGCGGAGACCCAGTACTTC. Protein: CASSQEPAGSSAETQYF.

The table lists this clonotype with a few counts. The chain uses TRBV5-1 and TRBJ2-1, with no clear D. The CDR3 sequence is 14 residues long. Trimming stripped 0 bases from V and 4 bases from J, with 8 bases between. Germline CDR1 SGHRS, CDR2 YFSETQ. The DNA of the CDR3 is TGCGCCAGCAGCTTGGGGAGCCAGTACAATGAGCAGTTCTTC. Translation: CASSLGSQYNEQFF. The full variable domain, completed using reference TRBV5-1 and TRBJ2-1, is KAGVTQTPRYLIKTRGQQVTLSCSPISGHRSVSWYQQTPGQGLQFLFEYFSETQRNKGNFPGRFSGRQFSNSRSEMNVSTLELGDSALYLCASSLGSQYNEQFFGPGTRLTVL.

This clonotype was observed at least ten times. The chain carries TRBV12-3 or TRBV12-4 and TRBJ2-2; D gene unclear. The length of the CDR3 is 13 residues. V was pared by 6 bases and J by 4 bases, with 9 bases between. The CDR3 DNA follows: TGTGCCAGCAGACTCGACGGCACCGGGGAGCTGTTTTTT. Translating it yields CASRLDGTGELFF.